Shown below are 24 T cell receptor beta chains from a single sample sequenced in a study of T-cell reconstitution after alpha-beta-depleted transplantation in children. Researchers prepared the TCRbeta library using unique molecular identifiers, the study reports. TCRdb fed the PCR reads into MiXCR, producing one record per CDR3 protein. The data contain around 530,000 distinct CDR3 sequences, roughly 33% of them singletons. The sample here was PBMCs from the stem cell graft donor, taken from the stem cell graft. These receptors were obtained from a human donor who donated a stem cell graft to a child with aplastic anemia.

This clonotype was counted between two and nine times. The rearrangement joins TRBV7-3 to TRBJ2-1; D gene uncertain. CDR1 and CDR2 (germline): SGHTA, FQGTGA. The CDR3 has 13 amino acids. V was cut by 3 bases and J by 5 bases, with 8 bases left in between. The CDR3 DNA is TGTGCCAGCAGCTTTCAAATTCACAATGAGCAGTTCTTC. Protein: CASSFQIHNEQFF.

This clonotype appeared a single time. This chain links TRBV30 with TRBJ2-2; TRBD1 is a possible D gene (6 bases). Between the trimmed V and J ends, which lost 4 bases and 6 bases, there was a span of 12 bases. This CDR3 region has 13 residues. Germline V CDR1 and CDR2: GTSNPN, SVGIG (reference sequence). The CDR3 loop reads CAWKDEGAGELFF. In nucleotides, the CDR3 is TGTGCCTGGAAGGATGAGGGGGCCGGGGAGCTGTTTTTT.

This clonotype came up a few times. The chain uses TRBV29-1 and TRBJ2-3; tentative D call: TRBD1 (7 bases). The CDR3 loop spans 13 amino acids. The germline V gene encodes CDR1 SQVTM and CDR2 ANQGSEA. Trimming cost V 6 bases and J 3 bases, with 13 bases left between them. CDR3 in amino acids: CSVSRGVTDTQYF. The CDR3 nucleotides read TGCAGCGTGAGCAGGGGGGTGACAGATACGCAGTATTTT.

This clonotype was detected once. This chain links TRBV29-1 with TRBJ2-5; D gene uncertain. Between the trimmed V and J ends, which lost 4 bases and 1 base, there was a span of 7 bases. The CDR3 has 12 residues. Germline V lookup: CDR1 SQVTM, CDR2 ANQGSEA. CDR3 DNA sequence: TGCAGCGTTGTTTGGTCCCAAGAGACCCAGTACTTC. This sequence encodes CSVVWSQETQYF.

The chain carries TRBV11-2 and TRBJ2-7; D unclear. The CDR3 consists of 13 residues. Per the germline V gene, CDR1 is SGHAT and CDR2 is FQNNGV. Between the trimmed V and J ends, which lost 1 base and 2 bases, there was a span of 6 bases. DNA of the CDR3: TGTGCCAGCAGCTTAGGGTGGACCTACGAGCAGTACGTC. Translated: CASSLGWTYEQYV.

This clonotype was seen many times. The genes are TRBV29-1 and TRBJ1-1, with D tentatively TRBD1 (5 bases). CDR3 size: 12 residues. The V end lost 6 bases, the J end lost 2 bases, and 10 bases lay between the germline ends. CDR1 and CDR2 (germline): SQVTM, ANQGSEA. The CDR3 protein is CSVEQANTEAFF. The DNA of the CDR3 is TGCAGCGTAGAACAGGCAAACACTGAAGCTTTCTTT.

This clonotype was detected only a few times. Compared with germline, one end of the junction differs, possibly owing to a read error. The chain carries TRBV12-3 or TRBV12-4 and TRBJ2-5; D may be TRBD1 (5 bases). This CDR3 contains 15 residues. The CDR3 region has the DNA TGTGCCAGCACTTTAGGGGATCTTATCCAAGAGACCCAGTACTTC. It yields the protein CASTLGDLIQETQYF.

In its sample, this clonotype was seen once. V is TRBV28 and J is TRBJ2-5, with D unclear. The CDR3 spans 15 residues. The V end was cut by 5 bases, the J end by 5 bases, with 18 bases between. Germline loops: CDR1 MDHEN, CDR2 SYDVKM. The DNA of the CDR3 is TGTGCCAGCAGTGAACGACGGGTTTTACTGGAGACCCAGTACTTC. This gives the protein CASSERRVLLETQYF.

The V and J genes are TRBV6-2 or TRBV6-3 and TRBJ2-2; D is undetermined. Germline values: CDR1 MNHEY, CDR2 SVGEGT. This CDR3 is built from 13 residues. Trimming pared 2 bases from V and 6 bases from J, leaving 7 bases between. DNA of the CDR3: TGTGCCAGCAGTTACCTCAAGGCCGGGGAGCTGTTTTTT. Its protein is CASSYLKAGELFF.

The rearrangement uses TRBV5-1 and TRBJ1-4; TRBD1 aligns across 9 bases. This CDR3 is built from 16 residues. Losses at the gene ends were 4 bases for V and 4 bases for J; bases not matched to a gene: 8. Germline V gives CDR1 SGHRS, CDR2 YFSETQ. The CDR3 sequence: CASSSRQGGNNEKLFF. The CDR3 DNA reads TGCGCCAGCAGCAGCCGACAGGGGGGAAATAATGAAAAACTGTTTTTT.

CDR3 sequence: CSARDRAGAQPQHF. CDR3 nucleotide sequence: TGCAGTGCTAGAGATCGGGCAGGGGCTCAGCCCCAGCATTTT. The chain carries TRBV20-1 and TRBJ1-5; D possibly corresponds to TRBD1 (6 bases). Trimming removed 0 bases from V and 6 bases from J, with 12 bases in between. CDR1 and CDR2 from the germline V gene are DFQATT and SNEGSKA (reference sequence). The CDR3 sequence is 14 residues long.

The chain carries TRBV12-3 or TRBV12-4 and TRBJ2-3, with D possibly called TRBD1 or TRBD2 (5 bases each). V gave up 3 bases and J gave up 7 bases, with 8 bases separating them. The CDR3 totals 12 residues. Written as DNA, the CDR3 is TGTGCCAGCAGTTTCGAGGGGTATACGCAGTATTTT. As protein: CASSFEGYTQYF.

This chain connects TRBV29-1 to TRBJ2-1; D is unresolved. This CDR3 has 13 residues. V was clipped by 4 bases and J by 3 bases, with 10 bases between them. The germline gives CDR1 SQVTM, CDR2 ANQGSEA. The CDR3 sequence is CSVGLPNYNEQFF. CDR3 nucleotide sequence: TGCAGCGTTGGTCTGCCCAACTACAATGAGCAGTTCTTC.

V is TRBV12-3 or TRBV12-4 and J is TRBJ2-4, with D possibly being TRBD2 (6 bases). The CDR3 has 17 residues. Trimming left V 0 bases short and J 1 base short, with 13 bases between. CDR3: CASSLARSSEAKNIQYF. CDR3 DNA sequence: TGTGCCAGCAGTTTAGCGAGGTCTAGCGAGGCCAAAAACATTCAGTACTTC.

The CDR3 nucleotides are TGCGCCAGCAGCTTGGAGTTGACTCCTACCTACGAGCAGTACTTC. This encodes CASSLELTPTYEQYF. The chain is built from TRBV5-1 and TRBJ2-7; no clear D. CDR3 size: 15 residues. With 0 bases removed from V and 2 bases from J, the gap between germline ends came to 12 bases. In germline, CDR1 is SGHRS, CDR2 YFSETQ. Full variable domain (remainder filled in from reference TRBV5-1 and TRBJ2-7): KAGVTQTPRYLIKTRGQQVTLSCSPISGHRSVSWYQQTPGQGLQFLFEYFSETQRNKGNFPGRFSGRQFSNSRSEMNVSTLELGDSALYLCASSLELTPTYEQYFGPGTRLTVT.

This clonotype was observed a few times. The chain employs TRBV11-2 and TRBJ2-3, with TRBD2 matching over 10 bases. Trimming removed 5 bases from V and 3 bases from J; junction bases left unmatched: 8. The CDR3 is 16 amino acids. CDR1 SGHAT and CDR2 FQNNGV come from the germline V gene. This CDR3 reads CASSRGLAGETDTQYF. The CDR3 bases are TGTGCCAGCAGCCGAGGGCTAGCGGGAGAAACAGATACGCAGTATTTT.

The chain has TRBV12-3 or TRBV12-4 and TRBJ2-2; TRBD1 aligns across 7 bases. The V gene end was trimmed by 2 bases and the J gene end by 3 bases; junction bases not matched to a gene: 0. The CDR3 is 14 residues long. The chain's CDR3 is CASSLTGDTGELFF. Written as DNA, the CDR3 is TGTGCCAGCAGTTTAACAGGGGACACCGGGGAGCTGTTTTTT.

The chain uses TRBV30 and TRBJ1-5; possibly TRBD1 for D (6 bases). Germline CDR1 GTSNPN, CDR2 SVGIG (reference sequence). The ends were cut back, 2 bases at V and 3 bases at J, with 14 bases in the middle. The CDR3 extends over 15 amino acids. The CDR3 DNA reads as TGTGCCTGGAGTAGATCGGGGGCATACAATCAGCCCCAGCATTTT. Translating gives CAWSRSGAYNQPQHF.

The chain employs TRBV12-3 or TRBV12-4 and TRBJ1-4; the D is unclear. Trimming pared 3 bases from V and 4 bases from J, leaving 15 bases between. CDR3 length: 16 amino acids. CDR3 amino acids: CASSLGSNRNNEKLFF. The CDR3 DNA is TGTGCCAGCAGTTTGGGCTCTAACCGGAATAATGAAAAACTGTTTTTT.

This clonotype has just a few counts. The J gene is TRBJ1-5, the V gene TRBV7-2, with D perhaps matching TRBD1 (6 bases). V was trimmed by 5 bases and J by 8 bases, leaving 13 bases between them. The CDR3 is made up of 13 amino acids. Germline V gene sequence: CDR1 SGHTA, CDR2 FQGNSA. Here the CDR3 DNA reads TGTGCCAGCAGCGCCAGGGGAGATGAGCCCCAGCATTTT. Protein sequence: CASSARGDEPQHF.

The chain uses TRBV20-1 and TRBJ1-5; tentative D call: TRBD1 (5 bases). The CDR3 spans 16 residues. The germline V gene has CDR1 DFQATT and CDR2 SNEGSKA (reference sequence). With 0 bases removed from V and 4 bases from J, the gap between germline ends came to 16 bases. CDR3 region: CSARDGEGVFNQPQHF. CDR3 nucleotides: TGCAGTGCTAGAGATGGGGAAGGGGTCTTTAATCAGCCCCAGCATTTT.

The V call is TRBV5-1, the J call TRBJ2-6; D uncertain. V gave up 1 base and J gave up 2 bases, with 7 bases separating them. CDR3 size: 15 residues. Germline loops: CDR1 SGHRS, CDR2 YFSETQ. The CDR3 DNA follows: TGCGCCAGCAGCTTGTTGGACCCTGGGGCCAACGTCCTGACTTTC. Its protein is CASSLLDPGANVLTF. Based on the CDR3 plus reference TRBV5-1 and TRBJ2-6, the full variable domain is KAGVTQTPRYLIKTRGQQVTLSCSPISGHRSVSWYQQTPGQGLQFLFEYFSETQRNKGNFPGRFSGRQFSNSRSEMNVSTLELGDSALYLCASSLLDPGANVLTFGAGSRLTVL.

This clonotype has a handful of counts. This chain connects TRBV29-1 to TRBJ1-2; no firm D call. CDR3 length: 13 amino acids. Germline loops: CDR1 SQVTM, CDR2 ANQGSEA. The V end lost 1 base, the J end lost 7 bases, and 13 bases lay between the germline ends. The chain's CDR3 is CSVEGAETIGYTF. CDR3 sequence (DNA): TGCAGCGTTGAAGGGGCTGAGACAATTGGCTACACCTTC.

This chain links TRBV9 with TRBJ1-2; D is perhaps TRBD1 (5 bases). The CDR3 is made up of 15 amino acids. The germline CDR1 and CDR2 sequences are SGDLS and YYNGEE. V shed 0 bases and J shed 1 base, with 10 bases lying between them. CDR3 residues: CASSVGDAHNYGYTF. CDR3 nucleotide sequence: TGTGCCAGCAGCGTAGGGGACGCGCATAACTATGGCTACACCTTC.